This T cell receptor (beta chain) was captured by sequencing in a study of T cell changes during pregnancy in multiple sclerosis. Only in-frame clones appear in the TCRdb table, and some are missing; sequencing was by immunoSEQ multiplex PCR. The sample gives tens of thousands of clones, more than 85% of which show up once; roughly 2.1% is in the top ten. This clone was found a few times. Germline values: CDR1 SGHDN, CDR2 FVKESK. The CDR3 is 12 residues long. With 0 bases removed from V and 3 bases from J, the gap between germline ends came to 3 bases. The sample here was peripheral blood, taken in the third trimester of pregnancy. The origin of this receptor is a female donor with multiple sclerosis, enrolled in a pregnancy study. This rearrangement joins TRBV14 to TRBJ2-7; D is uncertain. The CDR3 here is CASSQDSYEQYF. DNA of the CDR3: TGTGCCAGCAGCCAAGACAGCTACGAGCAGTACTTC.